This TCR beta chain was captured in a study of CD4 T cells in relation to SARS-CoV-2 and coronaviruses. In the study overall: TCR beta CDR3s were sequenced after roughly nine-day antigen culture of PBMCs. Negative control cultures got HIV-1 Nef peptides or no peptide.

Sequencing was performed with immunoSEQ multiplex PCR; in TCRdb, only in-frame clones are kept and a portion is missing. The table records 24,000 or so clones, about 70% of them present only once. About this clone itself: Antigen specificity is unknown.

The unexposed donors gave CD4+ T cells in about 2011-2019, prior to COVID-19. CD4+ T cells were isolated from the cells after about 11 days of culture. Cells permitting, SARS-CoV-2 S/N and four cold-coronavirus spikes were tested on unexposed-donor CD4+ T cells. Input material: CD4+ T cells from PBMCs, cultured in vitro. The receptor's source is a human donor in good health.

The DNA of the CDR3 is TGTGCCAGCAGGGAGTCCGGGACAGGGGGAAACACTGAAGCTTTCTTT. It codes for CASRESGTGGNTEAFF. This chain connects TRBV9 to TRBJ1-1; TRBD1 agrees at 11 bases. This CDR3 contains 16 residues. From germline, CDR1 is SGDLS and CDR2 YYNGEE. V lost 5 bases to trimming and J lost 2 bases; unmatched junction nucleotides: 8.